These 23 T cell receptor beta chains were sequenced from one sample in a study of blood T cells in healthy people across ages. A sample-barcoded 5' primer and a J-beta primer mix were used in a second PCR of roughly 7 to 12 cycles. TCRdb reprocessed the 5' RACE reads with MiXCR, giving one entry per CDR3 protein. In the table there are approximately 600,000 distinct CDR3 sequences, roughly 50% of which are singletons. The sequencing sample was made of blood. These receptors came from a man aged 55 to 70 in good health.

V usage is TRBV10-3 and J usage is TRBJ1-2; 8 bases match TRBD1. CDR3 length equals 13 residues. In germline, CDR1 is ENHRY, CDR2 SYGVKD. Trimming at V came to 8 bases and at J to 7 bases, leaving 9 bases not matched to a gene. In nucleotides, the CDR3 is TGTGCCATCTCCGAGGACAGGGAAGGTGGCTACACCTTC. As protein: CAISEDREGGYTF.

The V call is TRBV2, the J call TRBJ1-5, with TRBD1 identical over 7 bases. The CDR3 has 14 amino acids. V was clipped by 8 bases and J by 5 bases; unmatched bases: 9. The germline CDR1 and CDR2 sequences are SNHLY and FYNNEI. In DNA form, the CDR3 reads TGTGCCAGCCGGGACAGCGAGTTGCATCAGCCCCAGCATTTT. Its translation is CASRDSELHQPQHF.

The V gene is TRBV12-3 or TRBV12-4, the J gene TRBJ2-1, with a possible D match to TRBD2 (5 bases). Trimming removed 4 bases at V and 9 bases at J, with 10 bases between. The CDR3 covers 12 residues. The CDR3 coding sequence is TGTGCCAGCAGTTCTAGCTTCGGTGAGCAGTTCTTC. Translation: CASSSSFGEQFF.

The chain uses TRBV12-3 or TRBV12-4 and TRBJ1-2; possibly TRBD1 for D (5 bases). V shed 3 bases and J shed 7 bases, with 9 bases lying between them. The CDR3 extends over 12 amino acids. CDR3 amino acids: CASSFGGAGYTF. CDR3 in DNA: TGTGCCAGCAGTTTTGGAGGGGCTGGCTACACCTTC.

J is TRBJ1-6 and V is TRBV14; D call uncertain. Germline CDR1 SGHDN, CDR2 FVKESK. This CDR3 comprises 15 residues. V lost 4 bases and J 5 bases, leaving 12 bases between the germline ends. CDR3 amino acids: CASSRRHLNNSPLHF. The CDR3 DNA reads TGTGCCAGCAGCCGTCGACACTTGAATAATTCACCCCTCCACTTT.

The gene calls are TRBV6-1 and TRBJ2-3; D is unresolved. The CDR3 totals 14 residues. CDR1 is MNHNS and CDR2 is SASEGT in the germline V gene. V lost 5 bases and J 1 base, leaving 10 bases between the germline ends. DNA for the CDR3: TGTGCCAGCAGTACCGACCCCCGCACAGATACGCAGTATTTT. Its translation: CASSTDPRTDTQYF.

The rearrangement uses TRBV20-1 and TRBJ2-1; 8 bases match TRBD1. The J call is uncertain, as TRBJ2-7 better fits the DNA end. The CDR3 totals 14 residues. The germline V gene has CDR1 DFQATT and CDR2 SNEGSKA (reference sequence). The CDR3 here is CSARSQGAYNEQYF. The CDR3 coding sequence is TGCAGTGCTAGGAGCCAGGGGGCTTACAATGAGCAGTACTTC.

This clonotype occurred a few times. CDR3 amino acids: CASSLVIGITTGELFF. The CDR3 DNA reads TGTGCCAGCAGCTTAGTTATCGGGATTACCACCGGGGAGCTGTTTTTT. This sequence joins TRBV7-2 and TRBJ2-2; D is possibly TRBD2 (5 bases). Germline V lookup: CDR1 SGHTA, CDR2 FQGNSA. Trimming shortened V by 1 base and J by 4 bases, and 13 bases separated the two germline ends. The CDR3 sequence is 16 residues long.

V is TRBV10-3 and J is TRBJ2-2, with a tentative D call TRBD2 (5 bases). Germline values: CDR1 ENHRY, CDR2 SYGVKD. The CDR3 extends over 15 amino acids. The V end was cut by 3 bases, the J end by 1 base, with 9 bases between. DNA of the CDR3: TGTGCCATCAGTGAAGTGGGAGAGAACACCGGGGAGCTGTTTTTT. It encodes CAISEVGENTGELFF.

The V call is TRBV28, the J call TRBJ2-3, with 10 bases fitting TRBD1. After removal of 8 bases from V and 4 bases from J, the junction contained 9 bases not matched to a gene. CDR1 is MDHEN and CDR2 is SYDVKM in the germline V gene. The CDR3 covers 15 residues. CDR3: CASPPGQGRADTQYF. The CDR3 DNA reads as TGTGCCAGCCCCCCGGGACAGGGGAGGGCAGATACGCAGTATTTT.

The chain links TRBV28 to TRBJ1-6, with 7 nucleotides matching TRBD1. Germline lookup yields CDR1 MDHEN and CDR2 SYDVKM. This CDR3 comprises 16 residues. Trimming removed 2 bases from V and 7 bases from J; junction bases left unmatched: 8. The CDR3 nucleotides are TGTGCCAGCAGTTTAGGGGACAGCTTACTAAATTCACCCCTCCACTTT. Residues: CASSLGDSLLNSPLHF. The whole variable domain, remainder taken from reference TRBV28 and TRBJ1-6, is DVKVTQSSRYLVKRTGEKVFLECVQDMDHENMFWYRQDPGLGLRLIYFSYDVKMKEKGDIPEGYSVSREKKERFSLILESASTNQTSMYLCASSLGDSLLNSPLHFGNGTRLTVT.

This clonotype has only a few counts. This rearrangement joins TRBV6-1 to TRBJ2-6; D gene ambiguous. CDR3 size: 13 residues. The ends were cut back, 9 bases at V and 0 bases at J, with 6 bases in the middle. Germline CDR1 is MNHNS and CDR2 is SASEGT. In DNA, the CDR3 is TGTGCCAGTTTTAGCTCTGGGGCCAACGTCCTGACTTTC. Its translation: CASFSSGANVLTF.

In its sample, this clonotype was seen once. V usage is TRBV6-6 and J usage is TRBJ1-4; D gene ambiguous. V lost 5 bases and J 3 bases, leaving 13 bases between the germline ends. The germline gives CDR1 MNHNY, CDR2 SVGAGI (reference sequence). CDR3 length: 15 residues. As DNA, the CDR3 is TGTGCCAGCAGTAGGGCGGGAGGTCCTAATGAAAAACTGTTTTTT. Translated, it gives CASSRAGGPNEKLFF.

The chain uses TRBV12-3 or TRBV12-4 and TRBJ1-1; D remains ambiguous. The CDR3 has 15 amino acids. V was shortened by 5 bases and J by 2 bases, with 15 bases between the two germline ends. The DNA for the CDR3 is TGTGCCAGCAGTCCCATTGGAGTTGTAAACACTGAAGCTTTCTTT. Translation gives CASSPIGVVNTEAFF.

This chain connects TRBV10-3 to TRBJ2-5; 16 nucleotides match TRBD2. Germline lookup yields CDR1 ENHRY and CDR2 SYGVKD. CDR3 length equals 18 residues. V shed 3 bases, J shed 4 bases, and the junction held 8 bases outside the gene matches. The CDR3 nucleotides read TGTGCCATCAGTGATTCCGGGACTAGCGGGGGGGCCCGAGAGACCCAGTACTTC. Protein: CAISDSGTSGGARETQYF.

In its sample, this clonotype was seen a few times. V gene TRBV6-5 combines with J gene TRBJ2-3; 12 positions agree with TRBD2. The CDR3 runs 17 residues. Germline values: CDR1 MNHEY, CDR2 SVGAGI. Trimming cost V 0 bases and J 5 bases; bases outside gene matches: 6. CDR3 residues: CASSYSRPGLAGDTQYF. CDR3 nucleotide sequence: TGTGCCAGCAGTTACTCGAGACCGGGACTAGCGGGAGATACGCAGTATTTT.

The CDR3 here is CASSLGQGRTQYF. The CDR3, as DNA: TGTGCCAGCTCCCTCGGACAGGGAAGGACCCAGTACTTC. The rearrangement uses TRBV18 and TRBJ2-5; 8 bases match TRBD1. Trimming took 6 bases from V and 7 from J; bases not matched to a gene: 7. Germline CDR1 KGHSH, CDR2 LQKENI. The CDR3 totals 13 residues. The full variable domain, completed using reference TRBV18 and TRBJ2-5, is NAGVMQNPRHLVRRRGQEARLRCSPMKGHSHVYWYRQLPEEGLKFMVYLQKENIIDESGMPKERFSAEFPKEGPSILRIQQVVRGDSAAYFCASSLGQGRTQYFGPGTRLLVL.

This clonotype was detected only a few times. V is TRBV7-9 and J is TRBJ2-5, with D tentatively TRBD1 (6 bases). The germline V gene encodes CDR1 SEHNR and CDR2 FQNEAQ (reference sequence). V gave up 1 base and J gave up 3 bases, with 9 bases separating them. The CDR3 extends over 14 amino acids. This CDR3 is CASSLGQDKETQYF. DNA of the CDR3: TGTGCCAGCAGCTTAGGACAGGACAAAGAGACCCAGTACTTC.

The rearrangement uses TRBV20-1 and TRBJ2-3, with D perhaps matching TRBD1 or TRBD2 (7 bases each). V shed 3 bases and J shed 0 bases, with 13 bases lying between them. Germline CDR1 reads DFQATT; CDR2 reads SNEGSKA (reference sequence). The CDR3 length is 15 residues. The CDR3 reads CSASFRGGSTDTQYF. The CDR3 DNA reads TGCAGTGCTAGTTTCAGGGGGGGAAGCACAGATACGCAGTATTTT.

The J gene is TRBJ1-5, the V gene TRBV25-1; no reliable D call. The CDR3 contains 14 residues. Per germline, CDR1 MGHDK and CDR2 SYGVNS. V lost 1 base and J lost 6, with 10 bases in between. The CDR3: CASSESGDGQPQHF. CDR3 sequence (DNA): TGTGCCAGCAGTGAATCTGGGGATGGTCAGCCCCAGCATTTT.

V is TRBV20-1 and J is TRBJ2-1; D is possibly TRBD1 (6 bases). V was clipped by 7 bases and J by 12 bases, with 22 bases between them. Germline-derived CDR1 and CDR2 are DFQATT and SNEGSKA (reference sequence). This CDR3 comprises 13 residues. The CDR3 region has the DNA TGCAGTGGGGGGCCCGGGACGCAGATGGGGCAGTTCTTC. This encodes CSGGPGTQMGQFF.

CDR3 DNA: TGTGCGACTAGCGGGGCTGGGGCCAACGTCCTGACTTTC. It is translated as CATSGAGANVLTF. V usage is TRBV9 and J usage is TRBJ2-6, with TRBD2 identical over 11 bases. CDR1 SGDLS and CDR2 YYNGEE come from the germline V gene. This CDR3 contains 13 residues.

The chain couples TRBV6-6 to TRBJ1-6; TRBD1 matches 9 bases. CDR3 size: 14 residues. From germline, CDR1 is MNHNY and CDR2 SVGAGI (reference sequence). V lost 7 bases and J lost 8; bases outside the gene matches: 6. CDR3 sequence (DNA): TGTGCCAGCACTGGGACAGGGTCGGATTCACCCCTCCACTTT. It yields the protein CASTGTGSDSPLHF.